Presented here are 12 T cell receptor beta chains from one specimen sequenced in a study of glioma-infiltrating T cells after dendritic cell vaccination. Some clones are missing from TCRdb's copy, which holds only in-frame ones; the method was immunoSEQ multiplex PCR. The sample includes approximately 93,000 clones, 85% seen only once; the top ten take about 9.3%. The sample's time point: after dendritic cell vaccination, including at tumor progression/relapse. The material sequenced was blood, taken after dendritic cell vaccination. The source of these receptors is a human donor with glioblastoma.

This chain uses TRBV28 with TRBJ2-1, with 10 nucleotides matching TRBD2. The CDR3 loop spans 17 amino acids. From germline, CDR1 is MDHEN and CDR2 SYDVKM. V gave up 3 bases and J gave up 1 base; unmatched junction bases: 6. CDR3 sequence (DNA): TGTGCCAGCAGTTTCGAGGCTAGCGGGAGTTCCTACAATGAGCAGTTCTTC. This translates into CASSFEASGSSYNEQFF. The whole variable domain, filled in from reference TRBV28 and TRBJ2-1, reads DVKVTQSSRYLVKRTGEKVFLECVQDMDHENMFWYRQDPGLGLRLIYFSYDVKMKEKGDIPEGYSVSREKKERFSLILESASTNQTSMYLCASSFEASGSSYNEQFFGPGTRLTVL.

The CDR3 loop is CASSFSGGPSTDTQYF. Here the CDR3 DNA reads TGTGCCAGCAGCTTTTCCGGCGGGCCCAGCACAGATACGCAGTATTTT. This chain connects TRBV11-1 to TRBJ2-3, with a tentative D call TRBD2 (5 bases). Germline V lookup: CDR1 SGHAT, CDR2 FQDESV (reference sequence). The V and J ends lost 3 bases and 0 bases respectively, with 13 bases between them. The CDR3 is 16 residues long.

V and J are TRBV19 and TRBJ2-7, with 10 bases identical to TRBD1. The CDR3 length is 15 residues. The J segment lost 3 bases and the V segment lost 5 bases, leaving 7 bases of the junction unmatched. Germline CDR1 is LNHDA and CDR2 is SQIVND (reference sequence). CDR3 region: CASSPGTGEIYEQYF. CDR3 sequence (DNA): TGTGCCAGTAGTCCCGGGACAGGGGAAATCTACGAGCAGTACTTC.

In its sample, this clone was seen a few times. The chain carries TRBV19 and TRBJ1-2; 7 nucleotides align to TRBD1. The J segment lost 4 bases and the V segment lost 7 bases, leaving 9 bases of the junction unmatched. In germline, CDR1 is LNHDA, CDR2 SQIVND (reference sequence). CDR3 size: 14 residues. CDR3 bases: TGTGCCAGTACCCCGCCCGGGACAGTCTATGGCTACACCTTC. Protein sequence: CASTPPGTVYGYTF.

A few counts support this clone. V is TRBV15 and J is TRBJ2-1, with D unresolved. The V end was cut by 0 bases, the J end by 3 bases, with 9 bases between. Germline loops: CDR1 LNHNV, CDR2 YYDKDF (reference sequence). The CDR3 runs to 15 residues. CDR3 sequence: CATSRDPRFYNEQFF. CDR3 DNA sequence: TGTGCCACCAGCAGAGATCCCAGATTCTACAATGAGCAGTTCTTC.

The table lists this clone with a few counts. The genes are TRBV9 and TRBJ2-3; 8 positions match TRBD2. The germline gives CDR1 SGDLS, CDR2 YYNGEE. V shed 1 base and J 5 bases; nucleotides not matched to a gene: 9. The CDR3 extends over 16 amino acids. The CDR3, as DNA: TGTGCCAGCAGCGTACTTCCAGCGGGAGCGCGAGATACGCAGTATTTT. Residues: CASSVLPAGARDTQYF.

V gene TRBV5-1 combines with J gene TRBJ2-3, with 13 bases matching TRBD2. V gave up 5 bases and J gave up 0 bases; unmatched junction bases: 9. Per germline, CDR1 SGHRS and CDR2 YFSETQ. There are 18 residues in the CDR3. The CDR3 is CASRLTSGGALSTDTQYF. The DNA of the CDR3 is TGCGCCAGCAGGCTTACTAGCGGGGGGGCCCTCAGCACAGATACGCAGTATTTT.

This sequence joins TRBV30 and TRBJ1-1; D is ambiguous. There are 13 residues in the CDR3. With 2 bases removed from V and 1 base from J, the gap between germline ends came to 8 bases. CDR1 is GTSNPN, CDR2 SVGIG, per germline (reference sequence). As DNA, the CDR3 is TGTGCCTGGAGTTTTTCAAAGAACACTGAAGCTTTCTTT. It is translated as CAWSFSKNTEAFF.

The chain carries TRBV6-5 and TRBJ2-3, with TRBD2 matching over 12 bases. Germline V gene lookup returns CDR1 MNHEY and CDR2 SVGAGI. V trimming: 4 bases; J trimming: 4 bases; junction bases outside the gene matches: 6. The CDR3 sequence is 16 residues long. The CDR3 nucleotides are TGTGCCAGCAGTTTTCTAGCGGGAGGGTCGTCAGATACGCAGTATTTT. Translating it yields CASSFLAGGSSDTQYF.

The chain recombines TRBV15 with TRBJ2-4, with 7 bases that match TRBD2. Trimming took 5 bases from V and 9 from J; bases not matched to a gene: 10. The length of the CDR3 is 14 residues. CDR1 and CDR2 from the germline V gene are LNHNV and YYDKDF (reference sequence). The CDR3 region has the DNA TGTGCCACCAGCGGGACTACCCTGAGTAGCATTCAGTACTTC. This codes for CATSGTTLSSIQYF.

The J gene is TRBJ1-2, the V gene TRBV5-4, with no clear D. The CDR3 has 13 amino acids. Germline V CDR1 and CDR2: SGHNT, YYREEE (reference sequence). Trimming took 2 bases from V and 3 from J, leaving 8 bases between them. The chain's CDR3 is CASSFSLDYGYTF. As DNA, the CDR3 is TGTGCCAGCAGCTTCTCCCTTGACTATGGCTACACCTTC.

The chain couples TRBV10-3 to TRBJ2-3; D is perhaps TRBD1 (5 bases). The V end lost 4 bases, the J end lost 0 bases, and 8 bases lay between the germline ends. Germline loops: CDR1 ENHRY, CDR2 SYGVKD. The CDR3 runs 14 residues. The DNA of the CDR3 is TGTGCCATCAGTGGTACAGGTAGCACAGATACGCAGTATTTT. Translating it yields CAISGTGSTDTQYF.